What follows is one T cell receptor beta chain and its context. Antigen: not known. The V gene lost 0 bases and the J gene lost 5 bases, with 11 bases spanning the gap. The CDR3 is 15 residues long. Germline V gives CDR1 LGHNA, CDR2 YNFKEQ. The sample originates from a study of blood T cells in healthy people across ages. Regarding the study as a whole: TCR beta diversity correlated strongly with naive T cell percentage.

The authors ran a second PCR of roughly 6 to 11 cycles using a sample-barcoded 5' primer and a J-beta primer mix. TCRdb re-called the 5' RACE reads through MiXCR, storing one row per CDR3 protein. The table lists about 1.1 million distinct CDR3 sequences, roughly two fifths of them singletons. Sequencing input: blood. This clonotype was sampled from a man aged 18 to 30 in good health. The chain couples TRBV4-2 to TRBJ2-1, with D perhaps TRBD1 or TRBD2 (6 bases each). The DNA of the CDR3 is TGTGCCAGCAGCCAAGACGGGGGCTTAAACAATGAGCAGTTCTTC. Amino acids: CASSQDGGLNNEQFF.